The 26 T cell receptor beta chains below were found in one sample sequenced in a study of T cell repertoires in cytomegalovirus infection. MiXCR, run by TCRdb on the reads, gives a single entry per CDR3 protein. The repertoire holds about 130,000 distinct CDR3 sequences, with almost 9% as singletons. Material for sequencing was PBMCs. Receptors were obtained from a human donor in good health (CMV status not recorded). Some clones in this sample may be carry-over from other donors' samples.

This clonotype was picked up many times. The V and J genes are TRBV12-3 or TRBV12-4 and TRBJ1-3; possible D gene TRBD1, 6 bases. This CDR3 spans 13 amino acids. Trimming pared 6 bases from V and 7 bases from J, leaving 13 bases between. The CDR3 region is CASSSSRGNTIYF. The CDR3 DNA is TGTGCCAGCAGCTCCTCGAGGGGGAACACCATATATTTT.

The V and J genes are TRBV5-1 and TRBJ2-5; D remains unclear. V lost 1 base, J lost 3 bases, and 10 bases lay in between. CDR3 length equals 14 residues. Germline lookup yields CDR1 SGHRS and CDR2 YFSETQ. The CDR3 loop reads CASSLIPDKETQYF. The CDR3 nucleotides are TGCGCCAGCAGCTTGATCCCGGATAAAGAGACCCAGTACTTC.

Ten or more counts support this clonotype. The chain employs TRBV7-2 and TRBJ2-7; D may be TRBD1 (6 bases). This CDR3 region has 14 residues. Looked up from germline, CDR1 is SGHTA and CDR2 is FQGNSA. V dropped 5 bases and J dropped 0 bases, with 11 bases sitting between them. CDR3 protein: CASSLRQVSYEQYF. Here the CDR3 DNA reads TGTGCCAGCAGCCTTCGACAGGTCTCCTACGAGCAGTACTTC.

This clonotype was observed many times. This chain joins TRBV7-9 and TRBJ2-5; D ambiguous. V was cut by 1 base and J by 5 bases, with 11 bases left in between. The CDR3 has 14 amino acids. Germline loops: CDR1 SEHNR, CDR2 FQNEAQ (reference sequence). CDR3 coding DNA: TGTGCCAGCAGCTTAGAGGCGGTTTCGGAGACCCAGTACTTC. Translation: CASSLEAVSETQYF.

The table lists this clonotype with a few counts. V gene TRBV18 combines with J gene TRBJ1-6, with 8 bases matching TRBD1. This CDR3 contains 14 residues. Trimming removed 6 bases from V and 9 bases from J; junction bases left unmatched: 7. Per germline, CDR1 KGHSH and CDR2 LQKENI. The CDR3 coding sequence is TGTGCCAGCTCGTCAGACAGGGGAATTTCACCCCTCCACTTT. The encoded protein is CASSSDRGISPLHF.

Many counts were recorded for this clonotype. The chain is built from TRBV5-1 and TRBJ1-6, with D tentatively TRBD1 (5 bases). This CDR3 region has 15 residues. V was shortened by 4 bases and J by 8 bases, with 16 bases between the two germline ends. Germline V gives CDR1 SGHRS, CDR2 YFSETQ. CDR3: CASSSGAGGDSPLHF. CDR3 DNA: TGCGCCAGCAGCAGCGGGGCAGGTGGTGATTCACCCCTCCACTTT.

This clonotype was observed many times. The rearrangement uses TRBV7-7 and TRBJ1-1; 10 nucleotides agree with TRBD1. V shed 5 bases, J shed 3 bases, and the junction held 6 bases outside the gene matches. The CDR3 has 15 amino acids. Germline V gene lookup returns CDR1 SSHAT and CDR2 FNYEAQ (reference sequence). The DNA for the CDR3 is TGTGCCAGCAGCCATTGGACAGGGGGGGACACTGAAGCTTTCTTT. Protein product: CASSHWTGGDTEAFF.

The sample holds many counts of this clonotype. This rearrangement joins TRBV6-2 or TRBV6-3 to TRBJ2-1, with D perhaps TRBD1 or TRBD2 (6 bases each). Germline lookup yields CDR1 MNHEY and CDR2 SVGEGT. V was pared by 2 bases and J by 4 bases, with 12 bases between. The CDR3 spans 15 residues. CDR3 sequence (DNA): TGTGCCAGCAGTTACATCAGGGGACTTTACAATGAGCAGTTCTTC. It encodes CASSYIRGLYNEQFF.

In this sample, this clonotype turned up many times. The CDR3 region has the DNA TGTGCCACCAGTGCCCGGACCTATGGCTACACCTTC. Translation: CATSARTYGYTF. This chain links TRBV24-1 with TRBJ1-2, with unresolved D. V was clipped by 5 bases and J by 4 bases, with 7 bases between them. This CDR3 spans 12 amino acids. Germline CDR1 reads KGHDR; CDR2 reads SFDVKD.

This clonotype was detected ten times or more. The chain recombines TRBV28 with TRBJ1-2; TRBD1 aligns across 8 bases. V lost 7 bases and J lost 2; bases outside the gene matches: 3. CDR3 length: 13 residues. In germline, CDR1 is MDHEN, CDR2 SYDVKM. The CDR3 DNA follows: TGTGCCAGCATCCAGGGGGCAAACTATGGCTACACCTTC. It specifies CASIQGANYGYTF.

Ten or more counts support this clonotype. The chain is built from TRBV11-1 and TRBJ2-5; TRBD2 might be the D (5 bases). The V end lost 4 bases, the J end lost 1 base, and 19 bases lay between the germline ends. CDR3 length equals 17 residues. Germline CDR1 is SGHAT and CDR2 is FQDESV (reference sequence). The CDR3 loop reads CASSYPKDGVGQETQYF. The CDR3 coding sequence is TGTGCCAGCAGCTACCCTAAGGACGGGGTTGGCCAAGAGACCCAGTACTTC.

A remark on this clonotype: This is likely a read error, given that the CDR3 carries no conserved phenylalanine or tryptophan at its end. This chain connects TRBV7-4 to TRBJ2-6, with D perhaps matching TRBD1 (6 bases). The ends were cut back, 3 bases at V and 2 bases at J, with 23 bases in the middle. The germline CDR1 and CDR2 sequences are SGHVT and SQSDAQ. The CDR3 runs to 20 residues. CDR3 coding DNA: TGTGCCAGCAGCTTTCCTCCATCACGGGACACTAACGCTGGGGCCAACGTCCTGACTTCC. It codes for CASSFPPSRDTNAGANVLTS.

This clonotype was counted ten times or more. This chain connects TRBV27 to TRBJ2-7; no firm D call. The CDR3 contains 11 residues. CDR1 is MNHEY, CDR2 SMNVEV, per germline (reference sequence). V was trimmed by 6 bases and J by 2 bases, leaving 5 bases between them. The chain's CDR3 is CASSTTYEQYF. The CDR3 coding sequence is TGTGCCAGCAGCACAACCTACGAGCAGTACTTC.

This clonotype was seen ten or more times. The rearrangement links TRBV19 to TRBJ2-1, with TRBD2 as a possible D gene (6 bases). There are 19 residues in the CDR3. Trimming shortened V by 2 bases and J by 2 bases, and 22 bases separated the two germline ends. The germline V gene encodes CDR1 LNHDA and CDR2 SQIVND (reference sequence). In DNA, the CDR3 is TGTGCCAGTAGTATATCCTTCTACTCCGGGACTCCCACCTACAATGAGCAGTTCTTC. It yields the protein CASSISFYSGTPTYNEQFF.

This clonotype was seen repeatedly, ten times or more. The chain recombines TRBV19 with TRBJ2-1; 12 bases map to TRBD2. The CDR3 covers 15 residues. The trim removed 6 bases at V and 6 bases at J, leaving 6 bases unmatched. CDR1 is LNHDA and CDR2 is SQIVND in the germline V gene (reference sequence). CDR3 DNA: TGTGCCAGTAGACTGACTAGCGGGGGAAGCAATGAGCAGTTCTTC. Translating gives CASRLTSGGSNEQFF.

This clonotype was seen more than once but under ten times. This chain uses TRBV7-3 with TRBJ2-3, with D tentatively TRBD1 or TRBD2 (6 bases each). Trimming removed 6 bases at V and 4 bases at J, with 11 bases between. Germline CDR1 reads SGHTA; CDR2 reads FQGTGA. The CDR3 spans 13 residues. CDR3 nucleotide sequence: TGTGCCAGCAGTGCCGGGGGCGCAGATACGCAGTATTTT. Translating gives CASSAGGADTQYF.

CDR3 sequence: CSVTGDSGTNEKLFF. For the CDR3, the DNA is TGCAGCGTGACCGGGGATAGTGGGACTAATGAAAAACTGTTTTTT. The chain uses TRBV29-1 and TRBJ1-4, with D unclear. Germline V gene data show CDR1 as SQVTM and CDR2 as ANQGSEA. Between the trimmed V and J ends, which lost 6 bases and 2 bases, there was a span of 16 bases. CDR3 length: 15 residues. Looking up the rest from reference TRBV29-1 and TRBJ1-4 gives the full variable domain: SAVISQKPSRDICQRGTSLTIQCQVDSQVTMMFWYRQQPGQSLTLIATANQGSEATYESGFVIDKFPISRPNLTFSTLTVSNMSPEDSSIYLCSVTGDSGTNEKLFFGSGTQLSVL.

A few counts support this clonotype. The chain couples TRBV20-1 to TRBJ2-3; TRBD2 agrees at 11 bases. V lost 3 bases and J lost 1; bases outside the gene matches: 3. The CDR3 is made up of 15 amino acids. Germline V gene lookup returns CDR1 DFQATT and CDR2 SNEGSKA (reference sequence). CDR3 sequence (DNA): TGCAGTGCTAGGGAGACTAGCGGGGGCACAGATACGCAGTATTTT. This gives the protein CSARETSGGTDTQYF.

This clonotype was picked up many times. The rearrangement links TRBV12-3 or TRBV12-4 to TRBJ1-4, with unresolved D. This CDR3 has 13 amino acids. Trimming took off 3 bases at V and 13 bases at J, with 15 bases between the two ends. CDR3 in DNA: TGTGCCAGCAGTTTCTTCGCTCTCGGTGGACTGTTTTTT. Its translation is CASSFFALGGLFF.

This clonotype was seen ten or more times. This rearrangement joins TRBV7-6 to TRBJ2-7; D possibly corresponds to TRBD1 (6 bases). V lost 5 bases and J lost 5, with 10 bases in between. The CDR3 is made up of 12 amino acids. Germline CDR1 SGHVS, CDR2 FNYEAQ. The CDR3 here is CASSAGTHEQYF. Here the CDR3 DNA reads TGTGCCAGCAGCGCCGGGACACACGAGCAGTACTTC.

This clonotype occurred many times. The J gene is TRBJ1-1, the V gene TRBV7-9; 7 bases align to TRBD1. The J segment lost 0 bases and the V segment lost 2 bases, leaving 15 bases of the junction unmatched. The CDR3 sequence is 19 residues long. Germline V gives CDR1 SEHNR, CDR2 FQNEAQ (reference sequence). DNA for the CDR3: TGTGCCAGCAGCTTACTCCGAAGGGACAGAAACGGCATGAACACTGAAGCTTTCTTT. It specifies CASSLLRRDRNGMNTEAFF.

This clonotype was seen many times. This chain connects TRBV14 to TRBJ2-7; 7 bases are a match to TRBD1. Germline V gene lookup returns CDR1 SGHDN and CDR2 FVKESK. After removal of 4 bases from V and 5 bases from J, the junction contained 11 bases not matched to a gene. This CDR3 spans 15 amino acids. This chain's CDR3 is CASSRRDRLYDEQYF. The CDR3 DNA sequence: TGTGCCAGCAGCCGCCGGGACAGACTTTACGACGAGCAGTACTTC.

The rearrangement uses TRBV20-1 and TRBJ1-1, with 7 positions matching TRBD1. Trimming took 2 bases from V and 11 from J; bases not matched to a gene: 5. Germline-derived CDR1 and CDR2 are DFQATT and SNEGSKA (reference sequence). The CDR3 loop spans 11 amino acids. The CDR3 sequence: CSARHDRAAFF. The CDR3 region has the DNA TGCAGTGCTAGACACGACAGGGCTGCTTTCTTT.

This clonotype turned up a few times. The chain joins TRBV20-1 to TRBJ2-7; 8 bases are shared with TRBD1. V lost 7 bases and J lost 1; bases outside the gene matches: 9. Germline V lookup: CDR1 DFQATT, CDR2 SNEGSKA (reference sequence). The CDR3 sequence is 14 residues long. In DNA, the CDR3 is TGCAGTGTCGCCCGGACAGGGATATCCTACGAGCAGTACTTC. Translation: CSVARTGISYEQYF.

The table lists this clonotype with many counts. This chain links TRBV7-2 with TRBJ1-6; 8 bases map to TRBD1. This CDR3 has 15 amino acids. CDR1 is SGHTA and CDR2 is FQGNSA in the germline V gene. The V segment lost 5 bases and the J segment 7 bases; nucleotides outside the gene matches: 7. The CDR3 DNA reads as TGTGCCAGCAGCCTGGGACAGGTTCTAAATTCACCCCTCCACTTT. It yields the protein CASSLGQVLNSPLHF.

The table lists this clonotype with many counts. The gene calls are TRBV28 and TRBJ2-7; D assignment may be TRBD1 or TRBD2 (7 bases each). The CDR3 sequence is 14 residues long. CDR1 and CDR2 (germline): MDHEN, SYDVKM. Between the trimmed V and J ends, which lost 5 bases and 2 bases, there was a span of 13 bases. In nucleotides, the CDR3 is TGTGCCAGCAGTCGGGGGGACAGCACCTACGAGCAGTACTTC. Its translation is CASSRGDSTYEQYF.